Shown below are 8 T cell receptor beta chains from a single sample sequenced in a study of T cells after yellow fever vaccination. TCRdb called the 5' RACE reads again in MiXCR, with one record for every CDR3 protein. The sample lists 300,000 to 450,000 distinct CDR3 sequences; roughly 8.3% were seen once. Sample: PBMCs, taken approximately 40 days after the first yellow fever vaccination. These receptors were taken from a man between 18 and 29 years old who received the YFV17D yellow fever vaccine.

This clonotype was seen a handful of times. The CDR3 nucleotides are TGTGCCAGCAGCTTAGCGCTGGCGGGGACCTACAATGAGCAGTTCTTC. Translation gives CASSLALAGTYNEQFF. V is TRBV7-9 and J is TRBJ2-1; tentative D call: TRBD2 (6 bases). Germline V gene data show CDR1 as SEHNR and CDR2 as FQNEAQ (reference sequence). The V end lost 0 bases, the J end lost 2 bases, and 11 bases lay between the germline ends. This CDR3 contains 16 residues.

The chain is built from TRBV7-9 and TRBJ2-5; 12 nucleotides agree with TRBD2. The CDR3 covers 15 residues. Germline lookup yields CDR1 SEHNR and CDR2 FQNEAQ (reference sequence). V lost 5 bases to trimming and J lost 5 bases; unmatched junction nucleotides: 6. This CDR3 reads CASSVLAGGVETQYF. The DNA for the CDR3 is TGTGCCAGCAGCGTACTAGCGGGGGGCGTGGAGACCCAGTACTTC.

This clonotype was seen ten or more times. The V and J genes are TRBV9 and TRBJ2-1, with 9 bases fitting TRBD2. The CDR3 extends over 16 amino acids. V gave up 2 bases and J gave up 7 bases; unmatched junction bases: 10. CDR1 is SGDLS, CDR2 YYNGEE, per germline. CDR3 sequence reads: CASSVDRGLAMNEQFF. For the CDR3, the DNA is TGTGCCAGCAGCGTCGACCGGGGACTAGCTATGAATGAGCAGTTCTTC.

Only a few counts were recorded for this clonotype. The J gene is TRBJ1-1, the V gene TRBV20-1, with D unresolved. Germline V gene sequence: CDR1 DFQATT, CDR2 SNEGSKA (reference sequence). Trimming cost V 6 bases and J 5 bases, with 16 bases left between them. CDR3 length: 13 residues. In DNA, the CDR3 is TGCAGTGCCGAGATGGGGTATCGGACTGAAGCTTTCTTT. It is translated as CSAEMGYRTEAFF.

This clonotype showed up just a few times. In nucleotides, the CDR3 is TGCGCCAGCAGCTTGGCCGGCAGAACCTACAATGAGCAGTTCTTC. It translates to CASSLAGRTYNEQFF. The chain joins TRBV5-1 to TRBJ2-1; D uncertain. V was trimmed by 0 bases and J by 2 bases, leaving 9 bases between them. This CDR3 region has 15 residues. The germline V gene has CDR1 SGHRS and CDR2 YFSETQ.

The chain joins TRBV7-9 to TRBJ1-1; the match to TRBD1 covers 9 bases. The CDR3 covers 17 residues. Unmatched junction bases numbered 11, after V lost 5 bases and J lost 1 base. Germline-derived CDR1 and CDR2 are SEHNR and FQNEAQ (reference sequence). The CDR3 reads CASSPGQGQVGNTEAFF. The CDR3 coding sequence is TGTGCCAGCAGCCCTGGACAGGGGCAAGTTGGGAACACTGAAGCTTTCTTT. Looking up the rest from reference TRBV7-9 and TRBJ1-1 gives the full variable domain: DTGVSQNPRHKITKRGQNVTFRCDPISEHNRLYWYRQTLGQGPEFLTYFQNEAQLEKSRLLSDRFSAERPKGSFSTLEIQRTEQGDSAMYLCASSPGQGQVGNTEAFFGQGTRLTVV.

The sample holds a few counts of this clonotype. The V and J genes are TRBV10-3 and TRBJ2-5, with unresolved D. The CDR3 spans 12 residues. The ends were cut back, 2 bases at V and 6 bases at J, with 7 bases in the middle. The germline V gene has CDR1 ENHRY and CDR2 SYGVKD. The CDR3 nucleotides read TGTGCCATCAGTGAGGCCTCGAAGACCCAGTACTTC. This translates into CAISEASKTQYF.

This chain uses TRBV29-1 with TRBJ2-5; no definite D call. V dropped 4 bases and J dropped 7 bases, with 7 bases sitting between them. Germline V gene data show CDR1 as SQVTM and CDR2 as ANQGSEA. CDR3 length equals 10 residues. CDR3 in amino acids: CSVVSLTQYF. Written as DNA, the CDR3 is TGCAGCGTTGTATCCCTGACCCAGTACTTC.